This T cell receptor beta chain was captured by sequencing in a study of CD8 T cells in Susac syndrome (dated by TCRdb to between 2018 and 2020). The study in broad terms: Of the Susac syndrome patients who were sequenced, eight or nine were in clinical remission while about six had clinically active disease. Susac syndrome patients were therapy-naive, on corticosteroids (some also receiving IVIg), or on IVIg alone at blood withdrawal. The study used repertoire sequencing to test whether antigen drove CD8+ T cell activation and differentiation in Susac syndrome. General study outcomes and caveats: No clonal expansion was detected in the CD4+ T cell repertoire of Susac syndrome patients. The number of individuals in the TCR sequencing and HLA analysis was acknowledged as relatively small.

CDR1 and CDR2 are drawn from the germline V gene (reference sequence): GTSNPN, SVGIG. After removal of 4 bases from V and 1 base from J, the junction retains 10 bases not matched to a gene. The CDR3 holds 19 amino acids from the cysteine to the phenylalanine. Left in the record is the CDR3 DNA by itself, 57 bases read in frame from the first base. RNA was extracted using the RNeasy kit, and about 0.5 to 1 microgram was reverse transcribed with random hexamers. The immunoSEQ multiplex PCR assay, which covers 54 Vbeta and 13 Jbeta segments, was used to amplify TCR beta CDR3 regions. PCR amplification bias was corrected by using a synthetic template baseline for primer optimization and computational correction. The original methods were these. Reads were annotated to V, D and J genes according to IMGT and were analyzed with immunoSEQ Analyzer, with only productive sequences retained. Clonality was calculated as one minus the Shannon entropy normalized by log2 of the number of productive unique sequences. Public and private clones were assessed among the 100 most prevalent clones of each patient and control. Susac-specific clones were defined as absent from healthy and MS cohorts, some 1,000 published viral clones and other ImmuneACCESS disease sequences. TCRdb reprocessing: public reads trimmed at Q25 with fastp, clones called with MiXCR, in-frame beta chains kept. A single entry per CDR3 protein holds the most common genes and DNA from its merged rows. The V and J calls shown here were made by TCRdb, not taken from the authors' results. The sample has approximately 77,000 distinct CDR3 sequences on record, more than 85% of them singletons. Over 0.5% of the sample is taken by the ten largest.

This clonotype is a singleton in its sample. Its antigen remains unidentified. Base qualities are not recorded, but no much larger clone differs from it by a single base. A single read counts as weak evidence. Peripheral blood CD8+ and CD4+ T cells from healthy donors, Susac syndrome patients and multiple sclerosis patients were profiled using high-throughput TCR beta sequencing. Susac syndrome patients met recently defined diagnostic criteria for definite or probable disease. Bulk CD8+ and CD4+ T cells were purified by magnetic negative isolation, while CD8+ TEMRA cells were enriched using FACS. Blood was collected in EDTA tubes and processed within 24 hours, with PBMCs isolated through density gradient centrifugation. PBMCs destined for TCR sequencing were cryopreserved in liquid nitrogen and later thawed in a 37 °C water bath. A purity of at least 90% was achieved for sorted or isolated CD4+, CD8+ and CD8+ TEMRA cells.

The sequence came from a human donor with Susac syndrome. The V gene is TRBV30 and the J gene is TRBJ2-1; 16 central bases correspond to TRBD2. The material sequenced was CD4+ T cells from PBMCs. The CDR3 region: CAWTSGTSGRGRSYNEQFF. The sequence in DNA is TGTGCCTGGACCAGCGGGACTAGCGGGAGGGGTAGGTCCTACAATGAGCAGTTCTTC. Full variable domain (CDR3 extended with the reference TRBV30 and TRBJ2-1 proteins): SQTIHQWPATLVQPVGSPLSLECTVEGTSNPNLYWYRQAAGRGLQLLFYSVGIGQISSEVPQNLSASRPQDRQFILSSKKLLLSDSGFYLCAWTSGTSGRGRSYNEQFFGPGTRLTVL.